Shown below are 21 T cell receptor beta chains from a single sample sequenced in a study of shared clonotypes between healthy human individuals. The table came from immunoSEQ multiplex PCR; TCRdb's copy has only in-frame clones and leaves some out. The sample holds fewer than 1 million clones; about 97% are singletons and the top ten take approximately 0.2%. Naive CD8 populations comprised CD45RO-negative cells positively selected for CCR7, excluding terminally differentiated effector memory CD45RA+ cells. Sequencing was carried out using naive CD8+ T cells sorted from blood. The receptors here all came from a man aged 30-40 years in good health.

The chain is built from TRBV7-2 and TRBJ2-7; 11 bases map to TRBD1. J gave up 3 bases and V 3 bases, and 4 bases lay outside the gene matches. From germline, CDR1 is SGHTA and CDR2 FQGNSA. This CDR3 spans 15 amino acids. The CDR3 protein is CASSFGTGGYYEQYF. Written as DNA, the CDR3 is TGTGCCAGCAGCTTCGGGACAGGGGGGTACTACGAGCAGTACTTC.

The CDR3 loop is CASSLAGQGGLAGWLEQYF. The CDR3 region has the DNA TGTGCCAGCAGCCTGGCCGGGCAGGGGGGACTAGCGGGATGGTTGGAGCAGTACTTC. V gene TRBV7-9 combines with J gene TRBJ2-7, with TRBD2 identical over 13 bases. The CDR3 runs to 19 residues. Germline assignment: CDR1 SEHNR and CDR2 FQNEAQ (reference sequence). The junction had 20 bases not matched to a gene; V was cut back by 5 bases and J by 7 bases.

The chain employs TRBV7-8 and TRBJ2-7; TRBD1 might be the D (6 bases). Trimming took 0 bases from V and 2 from J, leaving 17 bases between them. The CDR3 runs to 17 residues. The V gene's germline CDR1 is SGHVS and CDR2 FQNEAQ. CDR3 loop: CASSLAAEVGAPYEQYF. As DNA, the CDR3 is TGTGCCAGCAGCTTAGCCGCGGAGGTGGGGGCCCCCTACGAGCAGTACTTC.

J is TRBJ2-3 and V is TRBV7-6; 7 bases map to TRBD1. Germline values: CDR1 SGHVS, CDR2 FNYEAQ. J lost 0 bases, V lost 4 bases, and 7 bases had no gene match. The CDR3 covers 16 residues. CDR3 bases: TGTGCCAGCAGCTCCCCGGGACAGACTAGCACAGATACGCAGTATTTT. Encoded protein: CASSSPGQTSTDTQYF.

The rearrangement joins TRBV4-2 to TRBJ1-1; no clear D. V was pared by 1 base and J by 4 bases, with 10 bases between. This CDR3 has 14 amino acids. CDR1 is LGHNA and CDR2 is YNFKEQ in the germline V gene. CDR3 coding DNA: TGTGCCAGCAGCCAAGCGGACTGGGGCACTGAAGCTTTCTTT. Its translation: CASSQADWGTEAFF.

The chain has TRBV5-5 and TRBJ1-2; 7 nucleotides match TRBD1. This CDR3 comprises 16 residues. Germline V gene lookup returns CDR1 SGHKS and CDR2 YYEKEE (reference sequence). Losses at the gene ends were 2 bases for V and 4 bases for J; bases not matched to a gene: 11. CDR3 sequence: CASSFGERQGGYGYTF. The CDR3 DNA sequence: TGTGCCAGCAGCTTTGGGGAGCGACAGGGCGGCTATGGCTACACCTTC. Drawing the rest from reference TRBV5-5 and TRBJ1-2, the complete variable domain is DAGVTQSPTHLIKTRGQQVTLRCSPISGHKSVSWYQQVLGQGPQFIFQYYEKEERGRGNFPDRFSARQFPNYSSELNVNALLLGDSALYLCASSFGERQGGYGYTFGSGTRLTVV.

Of note for this clone: Other DNA variants within this sample encode the same CDR3. The chain couples TRBV5-1 to TRBJ2-7; TRBD1 agrees at 7 bases. CDR1 and CDR2 from the germline V gene are SGHRS and YFSETQ. The V segment lost 4 bases and the J segment 2 bases; nucleotides outside the gene matches: 6. The CDR3 loop spans 14 amino acids. CDR3: CASSSTGAPYEQYF. The CDR3 DNA sequence: TGCGCCAGCAGCAGCACAGGGGCGCCCTACGAGCAGTACTTC.

The CDR3 region has the DNA TGTGCCAGCAGCCTGCCCGCCCGGGACTACGAGACCCAGTACTTC. This sequence encodes CASSLPARDYETQYF. The V and J genes are TRBV5-4 and TRBJ2-5, with TRBD2 identical over 7 bases. Germline CDR1 and CDR2: SGHNT and YYREEE (reference sequence). V was pared by 4 bases and J by 5 bases, with 11 bases of the junction left unmatched. The CDR3 loop spans 15 amino acids.

With respect to this clone: Within the sample, other DNA sequences also encode this same CDR3. The chain combines TRBV28 with TRBJ1-5; D gene uncertain. V lost 5 bases and J 0 bases, leaving 5 bases between the germline ends. The CDR3 sequence is 13 residues long. Germline V CDR1 and CDR2: MDHEN, SYDVKM. CDR3 amino acids: CASSLYSNQPQHF. In DNA, the CDR3 is TGTGCCAGCAGTCTCTATAGCAATCAGCCCCAGCATTTT.

The chain joins TRBV5-6 to TRBJ2-1; D remains ambiguous. Trimming removed 0 bases at V and 1 base at J, with 5 bases between. CDR1 is SGHDT and CDR2 is YYEEEE in the germline V gene. CDR3 length: 14 amino acids. CDR3 residues: CASSLGVSYNEQFF. CDR3 in DNA: TGTGCCAGCAGCTTGGGGGTTTCCTACAATGAGCAGTTCTTC.

V usage is TRBV7-9 and J usage is TRBJ1-5; TRBD1 matches 10 bases. This CDR3 spans 15 amino acids. Germline CDR1 reads SEHNR; CDR2 reads FQNEAQ (reference sequence). J was trimmed by 2 bases and V by 5 bases; bases with no gene match: 3. The CDR3 nucleotides are TGTGCCAGCAGCGACGGGACAGGGGGCAATCAGCCCCAGCATTTT. Its protein product is CASSDGTGGNQPQHF.

This chain links TRBV27 with TRBJ1-5; D not certain. V was pared by 8 bases and J by 4 bases, with 15 bases between. The CDR3 has 14 amino acids. Germline V gives CDR1 MNHEY, CDR2 SMNVEV (reference sequence). The CDR3 sequence is CASSPDVLNQPQHF. As DNA, the CDR3 is TGTGCCAGCTCCCCGGACGTTTTAAATCAGCCCCAGCATTTT.

This clone came up once. The CDR3, as DNA: TGCGCCAGCAGCCAAGACCCTACCAACTATGGCTACACCTTC. Translation: CASSQDPTNYGYTF. The genes are TRBV4-3 and TRBJ1-2, with D hard to call. The CDR3 has 14 amino acids. CDR1 and CDR2 (germline): LGHNA, YSLEER. Trimming took off 0 bases at V and 2 bases at J, with 7 bases between the two ends.

J is TRBJ1-5 and V is TRBV27; D is perhaps TRBD1 (5 bases). The V end lost 5 bases, the J end lost 0 bases, and 14 bases lay between the germline ends. This CDR3 has 16 residues. Per the germline V gene, CDR1 is MNHEY and CDR2 is SMNVEV (reference sequence). This CDR3 reads CASSAWTTHSNQPQHF. The CDR3 coding sequence is TGTGCCAGCAGTGCCTGGACAACTCATAGCAATCAGCCCCAGCATTTT.

The J gene is TRBJ2-7, the V gene TRBV7-8; no reliable D call. Trimming removed 5 bases at V and 3 bases at J, with 14 bases between. The CDR3 covers 14 residues. Germline CDR1 SGHVS, CDR2 FQNEAQ. CDR3 coding DNA: TGTGCCAGCAGCATCCAGACTGCGGACTACGAGCAGTACTTC. It yields the protein CASSIQTADYEQYF.

The chain recombines TRBV27 with TRBJ1-5; D is possibly TRBD1 (5 bases). Between the trimmed V and J ends, which lost 4 bases and 0 bases, there was a span of 10 bases. Germline CDR1 MNHEY, CDR2 SMNVEV (reference sequence). This CDR3 spans 15 amino acids. The CDR3 sequence: CASSSRVNSNQPQHF. In DNA, the CDR3 is TGTGCCAGCAGTTCCAGGGTAAATAGCAATCAGCCCCAGCATTTT.

This clone was observed a single time. CDR3 loop: CASIHRDRGAGANVLTF. CDR3 in DNA: TGTGCCAGCATTCACCGGGACAGGGGTGCCGGGGCCAACGTCCTGACTTTC. This rearrangement joins TRBV2 to TRBJ2-6; 10 nucleotides line up with TRBD1. CDR1 SNHLY and CDR2 FYNNEI come from the germline V gene. The CDR3 has 17 residues. V gave up 7 bases and J gave up 4 bases; unmatched junction bases: 10.

This chain connects TRBV18 to TRBJ2-7; D is ambiguous. With 2 bases removed from V and 0 bases from J, the gap between germline ends came to 8 bases. Germline values: CDR1 KGHSH, CDR2 LQKENI. This CDR3 has 14 amino acids. The chain's CDR3 is CASSPVGNSYEQYF. CDR3 nucleotide sequence: TGTGCCAGCTCACCAGTAGGGAACTCCTACGAGCAGTACTTC. The entire variable domain, with the rest obtained from reference TRBV18 and TRBJ2-7, is as follows: NAGVMQNPRHLVRRRGQEARLRCSPMKGHSHVYWYRQLPEEGLKFMVYLQKENIIDESGMPKERFSAEFPKEGPSILRIQQVVRGDSAAYFCASSPVGNSYEQYFGPGTRLTVT.

The genes are TRBV2 and TRBJ1-2, with TRBD1 matching over 7 bases. The CDR3 extends over 12 amino acids. Germline V gene lookup returns CDR1 SNHLY and CDR2 FYNNEI. The trim removed 3 bases at V and 7 bases at J, leaving 2 bases unmatched. In DNA form, the CDR3 reads TGTGCCAGCAGTGACCCAGGGGGTGGCTACACCTTC. Residues: CASSDPGGGYTF. The whole variable domain, remainder taken from reference TRBV2 and TRBJ1-2, is EPEVTQTPSHQVTQMGQEVILRCVPISNHLYFYWYRQILGQKVEFLVSFYNNEISEKSEIFDDQFSVERPDGSNFTLKIRSTKLEDSAMYFCASSDPGGGYTFGSGTRLTVV.

Only one count was recorded for this clone. The chain has TRBV9 and TRBJ1-1; TRBD1 aligns across 7 bases. The CDR3 has 17 residues. J was trimmed by 1 base and V by 0 bases; bases with no gene match: 9. Germline assignment: CDR1 SGDLS and CDR2 YYNGEE. In nucleotides, the CDR3 is TGTGCCAGCAGCGTAGGAGAGGGGGCCTCGAGGAACACTGAAGCTTTCTTT. Its protein is CASSVGEGASRNTEAFF.

The chain carries TRBV9 and TRBJ2-1; no clear D. The CDR3 is 17 amino acids. Germline V gives CDR1 SGDLS, CDR2 YYNGEE. The V end lost 0 bases, the J end lost 0 bases, and 13 bases lay between the germline ends. The CDR3 here is CASSVVKVLSSYNEQFF. For the CDR3, the DNA is TGTGCCAGCAGCGTAGTTAAGGTTTTGAGCTCCTACAATGAGCAGTTCTTC. Complete variable domain (other parts from reference TRBV9 and TRBJ2-1): DSGVTQTPKHLITATGQRVTLRCSPRSGDLSVYWYQQSLDQGLQFLIQYYNGEERAKGNILERFSAQQFPDLHSELNLSSLELGDSALYFCASSVVKVLSSYNEQFFGPGTRLTVL.